This T cell receptor beta chain comes out of a study of blood T cell repertoires in COVID-19. Overall study context: Both acute and convalescent COVID-19 samples were obtained from the United States, Italy and Spain. Nucleic acid was either cDNA or gDNA, and it came from T cells, B-cell-depleted T cells, or PBMCs.

Original analysis: Amplification of reference gene primers provided the estimated nucleated cell counts. Sequencing was performed with immunoSEQ multiplex PCR; in TCRdb, only in-frame clones are kept and a portion is missing. Clone size and the V and J calls come from that table; the DNA yielded D and trimming. This sample yields about 50,000 clones, of which less than 90% are seen a single time; more than 15% belongs to the top ten. Germline CDR1 and CDR2: MRHNA and SNTAGT. This CDR3 region has 12 residues. Trimming took 6 bases from V and 3 from J, leaving 6 bases between them. Sequencing input: peripheral blood. The TCR was taken from a human donor with active COVID-19. The donor label of this sample is uncertain. J is TRBJ1-3 and V is TRBV6-4, with D unclear. The DNA of the CDR3 is TGTGCCAGCAGCCCCAATGGAAACACCATATATTTT. It yields the protein CASSPNGNTIYF.